This T cell receptor beta chain originates from a study of blood T cell repertoires in COVID-19. Study information: From T cells, B-cell-depleted T cells, or PBMCs came the material, which was cDNA or gDNA.

This clone has a single count. As handled by the study authors: Estimates of nucleated cell counts were drawn from the amplification of reference gene primers. Measured with immunoSEQ multiplex PCR; TCRdb has only the in-frame clones, and not every one. V, J and clone size reflect that table, while D and trimming were determined from the DNA. The table records over 450,000 clones, around nine tenths of them present only once. The germline gives CDR1 MNHEY, CDR2 SVGEGT. J was trimmed by 0 bases and V by 6 bases; bases with no gene match: 10. This CDR3 spans 17 amino acids. The chain carries TRBV6-2 or TRBV6-3 and TRBJ1-3; 8 nucleotides agree with TRBD1. Sequencing was done on a sample of peripheral blood. The origin of this receptor is a woman aged 50 to 60 with COVID-19, enrolled during active disease. This CDR3 is CASSRSGQVTSGNTIYF. As DNA, the CDR3 is TGTGCCAGCAGCCGATCGGGACAGGTGACCTCTGGAAACACCATATATTTT.